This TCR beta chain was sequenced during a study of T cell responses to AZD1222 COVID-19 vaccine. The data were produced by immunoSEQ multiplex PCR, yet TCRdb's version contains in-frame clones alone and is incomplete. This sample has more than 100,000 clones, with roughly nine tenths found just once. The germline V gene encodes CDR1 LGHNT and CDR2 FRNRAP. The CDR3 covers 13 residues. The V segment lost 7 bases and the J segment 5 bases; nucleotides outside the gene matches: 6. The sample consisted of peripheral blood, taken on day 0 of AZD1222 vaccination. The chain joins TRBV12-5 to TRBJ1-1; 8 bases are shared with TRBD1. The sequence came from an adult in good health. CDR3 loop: CASAVQGVTEAFF. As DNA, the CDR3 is TGTGCTAGTGCCGTACAGGGGGTTACTGAAGCTTTCTTT.